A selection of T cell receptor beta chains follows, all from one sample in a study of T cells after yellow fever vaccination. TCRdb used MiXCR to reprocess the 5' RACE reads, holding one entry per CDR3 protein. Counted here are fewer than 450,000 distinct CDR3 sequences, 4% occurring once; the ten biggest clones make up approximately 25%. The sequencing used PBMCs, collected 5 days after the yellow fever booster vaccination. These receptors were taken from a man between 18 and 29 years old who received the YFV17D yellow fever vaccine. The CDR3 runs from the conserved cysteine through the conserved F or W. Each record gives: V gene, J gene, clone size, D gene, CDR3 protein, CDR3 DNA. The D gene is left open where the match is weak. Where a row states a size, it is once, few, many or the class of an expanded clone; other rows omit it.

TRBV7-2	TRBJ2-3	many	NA	CASSLNYVTDTQYF	TGTGCCAGCAGCTTAAATTACGTAACAGATACGCAGTATTTT
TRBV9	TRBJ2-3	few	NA	CASSVLGRRTDTQYF	TGTGCCAGCAGCGTTTTGGGGAGGAGGACAGATACGCAGTATTTT
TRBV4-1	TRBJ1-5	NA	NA	CASSQEFGGAGQPQHF	TGCGCCAGCAGCCAAGAATTCGGGGGGGCAGGCCAGCCCCAGCATTTT
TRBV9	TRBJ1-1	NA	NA	CASSVAQVNTEAFF	TGTGCCAGCAGCGTAGCTCAGGTGAACACTGAAGCTTTCTTT
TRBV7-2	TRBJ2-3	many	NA	CASRGPGDTQYF	TGTGCCAGCAGGGGGCCGGGAGATACGCAGTATTTT
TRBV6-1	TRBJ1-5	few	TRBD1	CASSFGQGDQPQHF	TGTGCCAGCAGTTTCGGACAGGGGGATCAGCCCCAGCATTTT
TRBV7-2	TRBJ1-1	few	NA	CALKDGMNTEAFF	TGTGCCCTCAAGGACGGAATGAACACTGAAGCTTTCTTT
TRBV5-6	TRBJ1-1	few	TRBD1	CASSLGGQAPQAFF	TGTGCCAGCAGCTTGGGTGGACAGGCTCCTCAAGCTTTCTTT
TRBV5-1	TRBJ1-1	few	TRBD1	CASAIQGISTEAFF	TGCGCCAGCGCAATACAGGGGATAAGTACTGAAGCTTTCTTT
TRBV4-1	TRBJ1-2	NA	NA	CASSPRATTNYGYTF	TGCGCCAGCAGCCCCCGCGCCACGACCAACTATGGCTACACCTTC